The next 3 T cell receptor beta chains were all read from a single sample in a study of CD8 T cells in acute hepatitis C reinfection (dated by TCRdb to about 2021). Receptor libraries were prepared by the immunoSEQ multiplex PCR assay. TCRdb provides this immuneACCESS table in a form limited to in-frame rearrangements. Some clones are lacking; in checked studies, under half of them reflect an unresolved V gene, and why the rest are absent is not known. The sample yields about 38,000 clones; around nine tenths were counted once. More than 0.4% of the sample is held by the ten biggest clonotypes. What this sample's time point label stands for: naive CD8 control sorted from an acute-time-point sample. Sequencing was carried out using naive CD8+ T cells from PBMCs. The cell subset or site label of this sample denotes: sorted total naive CD45RO-negative CD8+ T cells. These receptors all stem from a man aged 25-45 years with chronic hepatitis C.

This chain's CDR3 is CASSLAGRAHGELFF. The CDR3 DNA reads as TGTGCCAGCAGCTTAGCCGGGAGGGCCCACGGGGAGCTGTTTTTT. The rearrangement uses TRBV13 and TRBJ2-2; TRBD2 matches at 8 bases. CDR3 length: 15 residues. The J segment lost 7 bases and the V segment lost 1 base, leaving 5 bases of the junction unmatched. CDR1 is PRHDT, CDR2 FYEKMQ, per germline (reference sequence).

The V gene is TRBV5-1, the J gene TRBJ2-7; TRBD1 or TRBD2 may be the D gene (5 bases each). From germline, CDR1 is SGHRS and CDR2 YFSETQ. The CDR3 loop spans 13 amino acids. V lost 4 bases to trimming and J lost 0 bases, with 8 bases between them. CDR3 DNA sequence: TGCGCCAGCAGCGGGGACCACTCCTACGAGCAGTACTTC. Its protein product is CASSGDHSYEQYF.

J is TRBJ2-2 and V is TRBV2, with TRBD2 matching 8 bases. Trimming cost V 7 bases and J 2 bases; bases outside gene matches: 9. The germline V gene has CDR1 SNHLY and CDR2 FYNNEI. CDR3 length: 16 amino acids. CDR3 region: CASITRAGANTGELFF. CDR3 in DNA: TGTGCCAGCATAACCCGAGCGGGGGCCAACACCGGGGAGCTGTTTTTT.